This T cell receptor beta chain was identified during a study of blood T cells in healthy people across ages. Notes on the study in general: Roughly linear declines in TCR beta diversity per million T cells occurred with age. Samples with more naive T cells showed higher observed beta diversity.

It was with a sample-barcoded 5' primer and a J-beta primer mix that a second PCR of roughly 6 to 11 cycles was run. Each cDNA molecule carried a tag from a template-switch adaptor that contained 12 random nucleotides. TCRdb processed the 5' RACE reads anew with MiXCR; each CDR3 protein has one entry. This table has approximately 1,100,000 distinct CDR3 sequences, more than 35% appearing once. This clonotype appeared a few times. What it binds is unknown. Trimming stripped 0 bases from V and 3 bases from J, with 12 bases between. The CDR3 is 14 amino acids. Germline V lookup: CDR1 DFQATT, CDR2 SNEGSKA (reference sequence).

This receptor was identified in a woman between 55 and 75 years old in good health. The V and J genes are TRBV20-1 and TRBJ2-7; D gene uncertain. The sequenced material came from blood. CDR3 coding DNA: TGCAGTGCTAGAGATATCAGGACGGGCTACGAGCAGTACTTC. Amino acids: CSARDIRTGYEQYF.